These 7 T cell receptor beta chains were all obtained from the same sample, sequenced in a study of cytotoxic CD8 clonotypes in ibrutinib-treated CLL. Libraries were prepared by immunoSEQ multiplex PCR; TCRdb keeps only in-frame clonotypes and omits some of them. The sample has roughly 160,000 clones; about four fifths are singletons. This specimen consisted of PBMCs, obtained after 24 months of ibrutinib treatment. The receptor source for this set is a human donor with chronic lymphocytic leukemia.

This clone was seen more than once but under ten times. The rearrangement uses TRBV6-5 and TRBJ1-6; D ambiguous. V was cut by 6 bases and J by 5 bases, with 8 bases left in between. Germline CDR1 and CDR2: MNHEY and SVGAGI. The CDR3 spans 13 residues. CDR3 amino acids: CASRNSHNSPLHF. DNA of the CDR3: TGTGCCAGCAGGAACAGCCATAATTCACCCCTCCACTTT.

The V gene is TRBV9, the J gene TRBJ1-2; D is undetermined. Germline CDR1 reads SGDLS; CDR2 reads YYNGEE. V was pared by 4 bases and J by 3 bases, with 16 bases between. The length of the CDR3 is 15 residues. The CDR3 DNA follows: TGTGCCAGCAGCCCAACCACCCGGATAGACTATGGCTACACCTTC. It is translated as CASSPTTRIDYGYTF. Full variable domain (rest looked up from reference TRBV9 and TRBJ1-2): DSGVTQTPKHLITATGQRVTLRCSPRSGDLSVYWYQQSLDQGLQFLIQYYNGEERAKGNILERFSAQQFPDLHSELNLSSLELGDSALYFCASSPTTRIDYGYTFGSGTRLTVV.

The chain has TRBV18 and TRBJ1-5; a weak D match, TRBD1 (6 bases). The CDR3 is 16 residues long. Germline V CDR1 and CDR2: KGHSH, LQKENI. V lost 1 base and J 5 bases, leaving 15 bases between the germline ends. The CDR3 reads CASSPLPQGFDQPQHF. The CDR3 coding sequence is TGTGCCAGCTCACCACTACCGCAGGGGTTCGATCAGCCCCAGCATTTT.

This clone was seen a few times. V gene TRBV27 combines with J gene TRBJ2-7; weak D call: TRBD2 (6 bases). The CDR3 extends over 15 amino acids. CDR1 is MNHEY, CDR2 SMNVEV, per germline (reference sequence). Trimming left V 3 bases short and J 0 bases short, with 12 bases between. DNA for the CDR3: TGTGCCAGCAGTTTCCTAGCGAGCCTCTCCTACGAGCAGTACTTC. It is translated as CASSFLASLSYEQYF.

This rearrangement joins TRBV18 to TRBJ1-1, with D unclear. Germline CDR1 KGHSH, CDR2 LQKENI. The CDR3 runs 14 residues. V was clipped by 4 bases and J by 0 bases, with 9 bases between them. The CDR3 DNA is TGTGCCAGCTCACAAGGAAGGATGAACACTGAAGCTTTCTTT. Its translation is CASSQGRMNTEAFF.

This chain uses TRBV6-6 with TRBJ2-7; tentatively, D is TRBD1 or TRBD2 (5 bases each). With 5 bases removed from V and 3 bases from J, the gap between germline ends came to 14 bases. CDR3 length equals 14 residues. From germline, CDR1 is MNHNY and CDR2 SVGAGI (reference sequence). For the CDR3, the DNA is TGTGCCAGCAGTCCTTGGGGCAGCGGCTACGAGCAGTACTTC. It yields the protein CASSPWGSGYEQYF.

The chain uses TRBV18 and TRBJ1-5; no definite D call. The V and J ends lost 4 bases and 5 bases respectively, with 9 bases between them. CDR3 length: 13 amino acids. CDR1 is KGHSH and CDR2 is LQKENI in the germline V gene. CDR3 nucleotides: TGTGCCAGCTCACTCGGACTCGATCAGCCCCAGCATTTT. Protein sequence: CASSLGLDQPQHF.